This TCR beta chain was sequenced in a study of blood T cells in healthy people across ages (dated by TCRdb to the mid-2010s). For context, the study as a whole: In model experiments, template switching captured about one uniquely barcoded TCR beta cDNA molecule for every two T cells. The donors were divided into four age groups: young (average approximately 15 years), middle-aged (around 37), aged (approximately 62) and long-lived (around 80). Donors of different ages were randomly distributed across sequencing lanes to avoid experimental bias. To track age-related changes in TCR beta repertoire diversity, the study relied on deep sequencing normalized with unique cDNA molecular identifiers. Two additional independent replicas of 1 million unique cDNA reads from the same blood draw were analyzed for two donors (one aged 18 to 29 and one aged 80 or older). The full study reports these points: Observed TCR beta diversity correlated strongly with the percentage of naive T cells measured by flow cytometry. Because the CMV infection status of the donors was unknown, age-related changes in expanded clonotypes may potentially have been confounded. Compared with the aged group, the long-lived group had more naive CD4+ T cells, fewer expanded clones and increased TCR diversity, a pattern suggesting age selection. Because profiling used bulk unsorted PBMCs, naive and antigen-experienced compartments could not be compared conclusively. Total diversity estimates from one million sequenced T cells were considered lower bounds and underestimates. As age increased, observed TCR beta diversity per million T cells dropped in a roughly linear way, and a significant reduction was already evident by age 40.

On this clonotype itself: Its specific antigen is unknown. The junction departs from germline at one end; a sequencing error may be responsible.

Library preparation used 5' RACE. The reads were generated on an Illumina HiSeq 2500. A second about 7 to 11 cycle PCR used a sample-barcoded 5' primer and a J-beta primer mix. A template-switch 5' adaptor carrying 12 random nucleotides introduced a unique molecular identifier onto each TCR beta cDNA molecule. At least 3 million CDR3-containing paired-end reads were obtained from each sample. All of the RNA was converted into first-strand cDNA using the Mint cDNA synthesis kit, with a TRBC-specific oligonucleotide serving as the primer. All cDNA was treated with uracil-DNA glycosylase and then went through a first 18-cycle PCR with the universal primers M1SS and BC2_uni_R. Concerning the study's data processing: Normalization of each sample was performed by random selection of 1 million high-quality reads, each carrying a distinct molecular identifier. Reads with shared molecular identifiers were discarded instead of being binned into consensus sequences. MiTCR, with a Q25 quality threshold and the strictest error-elimination algorithm, was used for CDR3 identification, clonotype clustering and error correction. A nonparametric unseen species model using Euler transformation provided a lower-bound estimate of total TCR beta diversity. TCRdb reanalyzed the raw reads on its own, using fastp at Q25 for trimming and MiXCR for clone calling, and kept in-frame beta chains. Entries that share a CDR3 protein sequence are merged under the most common genes and DNA. TCRdb's processing, not the study's, gives the V and J calls here. For this sample the table gives approximately 670,000 distinct CDR3 sequences, of which around two fifths were detected only once. About 30% of the sample goes to the ten largest clones.

Donors were a few dozen systemically healthy Caucasian individuals from Russia aged roughly 6 to 90 years. Approximately 10 milliliters of peripheral blood were collected from each donor into EDTA-treated Vacutainer tubes. Ficoll-Paque density-gradient centrifugation was used to isolate PBMCs, with at least 7 million obtained per sample. Trizol reagent was used to extract total RNA from the PBMCs, yielding at least 6 micrograms per sample. The percentages of naive CD45RAhigh/CD27high T cells were determined by flow cytometry on a PBMC aliquot from every donor. Based on the germline V gene (reference sequence), the CDR1 and CDR2 sequences are DFQATT and SNEGSKA. The CDR3 starts with the cysteine, ends with the phenylalanine, and has 12 residues. CDR3 DNA is the only sequence kept; it has 36 bases, read in frame from the first base.

The sequence came from a man older than 75 in good health. Input material: blood. Recombination joined TRBV20-1 with TRBJ1-1; the D segment could be TRBD1, given 5 matching bases. The CDR3 corresponds to CRATTGNTEAFF. DNA sequence: TGCAGGGCTACCACAGGGAACACTGAAGCTTTCTTT.